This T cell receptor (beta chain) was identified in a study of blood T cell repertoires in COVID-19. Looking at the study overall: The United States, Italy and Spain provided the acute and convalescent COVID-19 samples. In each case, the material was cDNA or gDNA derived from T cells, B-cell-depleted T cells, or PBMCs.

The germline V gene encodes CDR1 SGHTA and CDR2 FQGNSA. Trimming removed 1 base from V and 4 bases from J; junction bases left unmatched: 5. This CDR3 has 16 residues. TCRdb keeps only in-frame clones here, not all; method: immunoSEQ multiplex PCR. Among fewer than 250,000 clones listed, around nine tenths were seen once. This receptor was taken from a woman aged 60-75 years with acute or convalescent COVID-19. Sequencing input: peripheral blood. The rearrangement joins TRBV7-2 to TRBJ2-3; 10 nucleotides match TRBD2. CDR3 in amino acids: CASSLDKAGGSDTQYF. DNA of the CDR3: TGTGCCAGCAGCTTAGACAAAGCGGGAGGGTCAGATACGCAGTATTTT.